The 5 T cell receptor beta chains below were found in one sample sequenced in a study of metastatic and nonmetastatic thyroid tumors. TCRdb re-analyzed the PCR reads using MiXCR. The sample has approximately 69,000 clones, 11% to 15% seen once. No treatment of any kind had been given to any patient before thyroid surgery. Source material: blood. These TCRs come from a male donor with papillary thyroid cancer or a benign thyroid nodule (not recorded which). Some clones in this sample may be carry-over from other donors' samples.

This clone was picked up many times. The genes are TRBV12-3 or TRBV12-4 and TRBJ2-2, with D perhaps matching TRBD1 (6 bases). The CDR3 has 16 amino acids. V gave up 7 bases and J gave up 0 bases, with 15 bases separating them. CDR3 DNA: TGTGCCAGCACCGAAGGCCAGGGGTCGAACACCGGGGAGCTGTTTTTT. Protein sequence: CASTEGQGSNTGELFF.

A remark on this clone: Since a much larger clone is just one base distant, this may be a read error. The chain combines TRBV20-1 with TRBJ1-2; D uncertain. V shed 6 bases and J shed 3 bases, with 14 bases lying between them. This CDR3 has 13 residues. The germline gives CDR1 DFQATT, CDR2 SNEGSKA (reference sequence). The CDR3 sequence is CSARLSGDYGYTF. In DNA, the CDR3 is TGCAGTGCACGCTTGAGCGGAGACTATGGCTACACCTTC.

This clone was recorded at least ten times. The chain employs TRBV6-1 and TRBJ2-7, with 11 bases fitting TRBD2. After removal of 4 bases from V and 0 bases from J, the junction contained 2 bases not matched to a gene. The CDR3 covers 15 residues. Looked up from germline, CDR1 is MNHNS and CDR2 is SASEGT. The chain's CDR3 is CASSVAGGLSYEQYF. CDR3 coding DNA: TGTGCCAGCAGTGTAGCGGGAGGGCTCTCCTACGAGCAGTACTTC.

There are a few counts of this clone. A much larger clone differs from this one at a single base, so this may be a read error. The V and J genes are TRBV18 and TRBJ2-3, with D possibly TRBD2 on 6 matching bases. V lost 3 bases and J lost 2, with 12 bases in between. The V gene's germline CDR1 is KGHSH and CDR2 LQKENI. This CDR3 spans 15 amino acids. The CDR3 sequence is CASSPSGGITDTQYF. The CDR3 DNA reads TGTGCCAGCTCACCTTCTGGGGGGATCACAGATACGCAGTATTTT.

The table lists this clone with a few counts. Given the absence of the conserved phenylalanine or tryptophan at the CDR3 end, a read error is likely. The V and J genes are TRBV6-5 and TRBJ2-1; D not resolved. Germline CDR1 reads MNHEY; CDR2 reads SVGAGI. This CDR3 is 16 amino acids long. Trimming cost V 4 bases and J 5 bases, with 18 bases left between them. The DNA for the CDR3 is TGTGCCAGCAGTTCCGTGAGTAGAACTGCAAACAATGAGCAGTTCTTA. Its protein is CASSSVSRTANNEQFL.